The 20 T cell receptor beta chains in this list originate from one sample, sequenced in a study of Ad26.COV2.S vaccination and SARS-CoV-2 variants. Sequencing was performed with immunoSEQ multiplex PCR; in TCRdb, only in-frame clones are kept and a portion is missing. Of tens of thousands of clones in the sample, roughly 83% are singletons; the top ten hold roughly 45%. The sequencing used peripheral blood, collected after recovery from COVID-19. These TCRs come from a human donor who had recovered from COVID-19.

The chain joins TRBV19 to TRBJ2-3; perhaps TRBD2 as D (5 bases). V dropped 4 bases and J dropped 4 bases, with 15 bases sitting between them. Germline V gene data show CDR1 as LNHDA and CDR2 as SQIVND (reference sequence). The CDR3 consists of 15 residues. The CDR3 bases are TGTGCCAGTAGTAATAGCGACGGGCTCCCAGATACGCAGTATTTT. This translates into CASSNSDGLPDTQYF.

This chain connects TRBV7-6 to TRBJ2-5, with D perhaps TRBD2 (6 bases). The CDR3 is 14 residues long. Per the germline V gene, CDR1 is SGHVS and CDR2 is FNYEAQ. V lost 1 base, J lost 4 bases, and 10 bases lay in between. Written as DNA, the CDR3 is TGTGCCAGCAGCTTAGACCGGGACTTAGAGACCCAGTACTTC. Encoded protein: CASSLDRDLETQYF.

The rearrangement uses TRBV4-2 and TRBJ2-3; 10 bases match TRBD2. Germline V gives CDR1 LGHNA, CDR2 YNFKEQ. This CDR3 is built from 16 residues. The J segment lost 3 bases and the V segment lost 1 base, leaving 4 bases of the junction unmatched. The DNA for the CDR3 is TGTGCCAGCAGCCAAGTAGCGGGAGGAGAAACAGATACGCAGTATTTT. The encoded protein is CASSQVAGGETDTQYF.

This sequence joins TRBV5-1 and TRBJ1-2, with TRBD1 identical over 7 bases. CDR1 SGHRS and CDR2 YFSETQ come from the germline V gene. V shed 0 bases, J shed 13 bases, and the junction held 12 bases outside the gene matches. CDR3 length: 14 amino acids. CDR3 loop: CASSLVDRDRVTTF. DNA for the CDR3: TGCGCCAGCAGCTTGGTAGACAGGGATCGAGTTACCACCTTC.

The chain joins TRBV6-5 to TRBJ2-3; D gene uncertain. The germline V and J ends were trimmed by 7 bases and 3 bases, with 8 bases remaining between them. This CDR3 has 12 residues. CDR1 and CDR2 from the germline V gene are MNHEY and SVGAGI. The CDR3 DNA is TGTGCCAGCACGGGTTCTACAGATACGCAGTATTTT. Translation: CASTGSTDTQYF.

This clone was counted only a few times. The chain employs TRBV5-1 and TRBJ1-1, with D possibly matching TRBD1 (5 bases). Germline V gives CDR1 SGHRS, CDR2 YFSETQ. This CDR3 comprises 13 residues. V was clipped by 2 bases and J by 4 bases, with 9 bases between them. The CDR3 DNA reads TGCGCCAGCAGCTTATTGGGGGGCACTGAAGCTTTCTTT. It is translated as CASSLLGGTEAFF.

The chain links TRBV9 to TRBJ2-3; 8 bases align to TRBD2. V lost 2 bases to trimming and J lost 1 base; unmatched junction nucleotides: 3. This CDR3 contains 15 residues. Germline CDR1 is SGDLS and CDR2 is YYNGEE. CDR3 nucleotide sequence: TGTGCCAGCAGCGTCGGGGGGGCGGGCACAGATACGCAGTATTTT. Translation: CASSVGGAGTDTQYF.

This rearrangement joins TRBV5-1 to TRBJ1-1; D is uncertain. Trimming took 0 bases from V and 12 from J, leaving 15 bases between them. Germline values: CDR1 SGHRS, CDR2 YFSETQ. CDR3 length equals 13 residues. CDR3 nucleotide sequence: TGCGCCAGCAGCTTGGACGGCGGGCGGGTAACTTTCTTT. Residues: CASSLDGGRVTFF.

The gene calls are TRBV6-6 and TRBJ2-7; 8 nucleotides line up with TRBD1. The V gene end was trimmed by 5 bases and the J gene end by 5 bases; junction bases not matched to a gene: 8. This CDR3 is 14 amino acids long. Germline V gives CDR1 MNHNY, CDR2 SVGAGI (reference sequence). CDR3 region: CASSKPTGGNEQYF. The CDR3 bases are TGTGCCAGCAGTAAACCTACAGGGGGTAACGAGCAGTACTTC.

V usage is TRBV3-1 (or the pseudogene TRBV3-2) and J usage is TRBJ1-4; 10 nucleotides match TRBD1. This CDR3 is 15 amino acids long. Looked up from germline, CDR1 is LGHDT and CDR2 is YNNKEL (reference sequence). Germline trimming cut 3 bases from V and 3 bases from J; bases unmatched to any gene: 1. The CDR3 reads CASSQGTGANEKLFF. The CDR3 coding sequence is TGTGCCAGCAGCCAGGGGACAGGGGCTAATGAAAAACTGTTTTTT.

The count of this clone is one. The V gene is TRBV19, the J gene TRBJ2-2; a weak D match, TRBD2 (6 bases). V lost 1 base and J 4 bases, leaving 19 bases between the germline ends. CDR3 length: 18 residues. Germline CDR1 LNHDA, CDR2 SQIVND (reference sequence). The CDR3 region has the DNA TGTGCCAGTAGTATAGGTACGGGACTCGGGGCGGTCACCGGGGAGCTGTTTTTT. Protein: CASSIGTGLGAVTGELFF.

CDR3 DNA: TGCAGCGCTGGGACAGGTACTAACTATGGCTACACCTTC. Its protein is CSAGTGTNYGYTF. J is TRBJ1-2 and V is TRBV29-1, with TRBD1 matching 8 bases. V dropped 7 bases and J dropped 0; count of bases not matched to a gene: 4. The CDR3 consists of 13 residues. Germline V gene lookup returns CDR1 SQVTM and CDR2 ANQGSEA.

This clone has a single count. The junction and the germline gene differ at one end; a read error may be behind it. The V call is TRBV20-1, the J call TRBJ1-3, with D tentatively TRBD1 (5 bases). CDR1 is DFQATT and CDR2 is SNEGSKA in the germline V gene (reference sequence). This CDR3 region has 11 residues. The CDR3 loop reads CSARARGVIYF. CDR3 DNA: TGCAGTGCGAGAGCGCGGGGGGTCATATATTTT.

The rearrangement joins TRBV27 to TRBJ2-1; a possible D gene is TRBD1 (7 bases). Looked up from germline, CDR1 is MNHEY and CDR2 is SMNVEV (reference sequence). The germline V and J ends were trimmed by 2 bases and 2 bases, with 10 bases remaining between them. CDR3 length: 15 amino acids. The CDR3 is CASSLGGGPYNEQFF. CDR3 coding DNA: TGTGCCAGCAGTTTAGGAGGGGGCCCCTACAATGAGCAGTTCTTC.

The rearrangement links TRBV4-2 to TRBJ2-1; 8 bases line up with TRBD2. J was trimmed by 7 bases and V by 1 base; bases with no gene match: 9. CDR1 is LGHNA and CDR2 is YNFKEQ in the germline V gene. The CDR3 consists of 16 residues. CDR3 DNA sequence: TGTGCCAGCAGCCAAGGATCGGGGGGGGAGCTGAATGAGCAGTTCTTC. Residues: CASSQGSGGELNEQFF.

This chain connects TRBV6-5 to TRBJ2-5; D unclear. Looked up from germline, CDR1 is MNHEY and CDR2 is SVGAGI. The CDR3 covers 13 residues. V was cut by 6 bases and J by 5 bases, with 13 bases left in between. CDR3 nucleotides: TGTGCCAGCAGAGTAGGGCGGCTTGAGACCCAGTACTTC. This translates into CASRVGRLETQYF.

This clone was detected once. The chain has TRBV4-1 and TRBJ1-2; 7 bases are a match to TRBD1. The CDR3 is 14 amino acids. Germline loops: CDR1 MGHRA, CDR2 YSYEKL. The junction had 8 bases not matched to a gene; V was cut back by 4 bases and J by 6 bases. The CDR3 coding sequence is TGCGCCAGCAGCCGGCCCGACAGGGAAGATGGCTACACCTTC. It encodes CASSRPDREDGYTF.

This sequence joins TRBV5-5 and TRBJ1-2; 7 bases fit TRBD1. Germline values: CDR1 SGHKS, CDR2 YYEKEE (reference sequence). The CDR3 has 18 amino acids. V shed 4 bases and J 4 bases; nucleotides not matched to a gene: 19. The CDR3 DNA reads TGTGCCAGCAGCCCCCCCCGCCAGGGGGAGGAGGCTACCTATGGCTACACCTTC. The encoded protein is CASSPPRQGEEATYGYTF.

The J gene is TRBJ1-4, the V gene TRBV11-2; weak D call: TRBD1 (5 bases). The CDR3 is 13 residues long. Germline CDR1 and CDR2: SGHAT and FQNNGV. V lost 6 bases, J lost 14 bases, and 19 bases lay in between. Here the CDR3 DNA reads TGTGCCAGCAGTTGGGCGAGGCAGGGCGGGCTGTTTTTT. It codes for CASSWARQGGLFF.

The V gene is TRBV11-2, the J gene TRBJ1-2, with D tentatively TRBD1 (6 bases). The CDR3 is made up of 15 amino acids. Germline lookup yields CDR1 SGHAT and CDR2 FQNNGV. The V end was cut by 5 bases, the J end by 4 bases, with 17 bases between. The CDR3 region is CASSQSGAPSYGYTF. The CDR3 nucleotides read TGTGCCAGCAGCCAATCAGGGGCCCCGTCCTATGGCTACACCTTC. Full variable domain (outside the CDR3, taken from reference TRBV11-2 and TRBJ1-2): EAGVAQSPRYKIIEKRQSVAFWCNPISGHATLYWYQQILGQGPKLLIQFQNNGVVDDSQLPKDRFSAERLKGVDSTLKIQPAKLEDSAVYLCASSQSGAPSYGYTFGSGTRLTVV.